A single TCR beta chain is shown here with its context. Its antigen is still unknown. Germline CDR1 SGHDT, CDR2 YYEEEE. V trimming: 4 bases; J trimming: 5 bases; junction bases outside the gene matches: 6. CDR3 length: 14 residues. These data belong to a study of cytomegalovirus exposure and HLA in healthy donors. Study-wide results and caveats: Accurate HLA-A and HLA-B prediction from TCR beta sequences was reported for most subjects. Equally common other TCR beta chains were less clonally expanded than HLA-associated ones, a later analysis found.

PCR used 60 Vbeta primers and 13 Jbeta primers. Method: immunoSEQ multiplex PCR; TCRdb's copy keeps in-frame clones and lacks some. Altogether about 120,000 clones are present, roughly 80% being singletons, with the ten largest covering around 3.6%. The clonotype was recovered from a man in his thirties or forties in good health and CMV-seronegative. The rearrangement links TRBV5-6 to TRBJ1-1; 9 bases align to TRBD1. What was sequenced was PBMCs. The CDR3 loop reads CASSPGQGGTEAFF. CDR3 coding DNA: TGTGCCAGCAGCCCGGGACAGGGAGGAACTGAAGCTTTCTTT. Variable domain in full (rest from reference TRBV5-6 and TRBJ1-1): DAGVTQSPTHLIKTRGQQVTLRCSPKSGHDTVSWYQQALGQGPQFIFQYYEEEERQRGNFPDRFSGHQFPNYSSELNVNALLLGDSALYLCASSPGQGGTEAFFGQGTRLTVV.